These 13 T cell receptor beta chains originate from one sample sequenced in a study of shared clonotypes between healthy human individuals (dated by TCRdb to the early 2020s). CD8 naive samples were CD45RO-negative cells positively selected for CCR7, giving a CD45RA+CCR7+ population that excluded TemRA cells. Receptors were amplified or captured by the immunoSEQ multiplex PCR assay. Not all clones reach the TCRdb copy of this immuneACCESS table, which keeps in-frame sequences only. Checked studies attribute under half of the gap to unresolved V genes and leave the rest unexplained. Present in this sample are a few million clones, around 93% of which were seen just once. Less than 2% of the sample goes to the ten largest clones. The sequencing sample was made of naive CD8+ T cells from PBMCs. The cell subset or site label on this specimen signifies: CD45RA+CCR7+. All receptors derive from a man between 18 and 29 years old in good health. Some clones in this sample may be carry-over from other donors' samples.

The chain uses TRBV15 and TRBJ2-1, with 11 bases lining up with TRBD2. Per the germline V gene, CDR1 is LNHNV and CDR2 is YYDKDF (reference sequence). Trimming took 1 base from V and 10 from J; bases not matched to a gene: 6. CDR3 length equals 15 residues. This CDR3 reads CATSRVSGRAKEQFF. CDR3 sequence (DNA): TGTGCCACCAGCAGAGTTAGCGGGAGGGCCAAGGAGCAGTTCTTC. Complete variable domain (other parts from reference TRBV15 and TRBJ2-1): DAMVIQNPRYQVTQFGKPVTLSCSQTLNHNVMYWYQQKSSQAPKLLFHYYDKDFNNEADTPDNFQSRRPNTSFCFLDIRSPGLGDTAMYLCATSRVSGRAKEQFFGPGTRLTVL.

V and J are TRBV27 and TRBJ2-7; tentatively, D is TRBD2 (6 bases). The CDR3 contains 13 residues. Germline V gives CDR1 MNHEY, CDR2 SMNVEV (reference sequence). The V end lost 8 bases, the J end lost 1 base, and 12 bases lay between the germline ends. In DNA form, the CDR3 reads TGTGCCAGCGGAAAAGCGGGTTCCTACGAGCAGTACTTC. Amino acids: CASGKAGSYEQYF.

Regarding this clone: This same CDR3 is encoded by further DNA sequences in the sample. The rearrangement uses TRBV4-1 and TRBJ2-7, with unresolved D. The CDR3 consists of 12 residues. The V and J ends lost 2 bases and 4 bases respectively, with 6 bases between them. Germline-derived CDR1 and CDR2 are MGHRA and YSYEKL. This CDR3 is CASSQPGYEQYF. For the CDR3, the DNA is TGCGCCAGCAGCCAACCTGGGTACGAGCAGTACTTC.

The J gene is TRBJ2-5, the V gene TRBV11-2; D possibly corresponds to TRBD1 (5 bases). The end of the DNA fits TRBJ2-7 better, so the J call may be wrong. The CDR3 is made up of 13 amino acids. From germline, CDR1 is SGHAT and CDR2 FQNNGV. CDR3 sequence reads: CASSYARVYEQYF. Here the CDR3 DNA reads TGTGCCAGCAGTTACGCCAGGGTGTACGAGCAGTACTTC.

The CDR3 spells CASSYGGGAETQYF. The DNA of the CDR3 is TGTGCCAGCAGTTACGGGGGAGGGGCGGAGACCCAGTACTTC. The rearrangement uses TRBV27 and TRBJ2-5; 7 bases fit TRBD2. Germline V gene data show CDR1 as MNHEY and CDR2 as SMNVEV (reference sequence). V shed 4 bases, J shed 5 bases, and the junction held 7 bases outside the gene matches. The CDR3 is made up of 14 amino acids.

The chain links TRBV11-3 to TRBJ1-2, with D hard to call. This CDR3 has 11 amino acids. Germline loops: CDR1 SGHNT, CDR2 YENEEA. Between the trimmed V and J ends, which lost 5 bases and 4 bases, there was a span of 5 bases. This chain's CDR3 is CASSPVYGYTF. As DNA, the CDR3 is TGTGCCAGCAGCCCAGTCTATGGCTACACCTTC.

The genes are TRBV5-6 and TRBJ2-1, with 11 bases aligning to TRBD2. The V gene end was trimmed by 0 bases and the J gene end by 4 bases; junction bases not matched to a gene: 3. The CDR3 has 16 amino acids. Germline loops: CDR1 SGHDT, CDR2 YYEEEE. The CDR3, as DNA: TGTGCCAGCAGCTTGGCGACTAGCGGGACGTACAATGAGCAGTTCTTC. Its translation is CASSLATSGTYNEQFF.

The chain couples TRBV4-3 to TRBJ2-2; TRBD1 matches 9 bases. V shed 2 bases, J shed 4 bases, and the junction held 5 bases outside the gene matches. Germline V gene sequence: CDR1 LGHNA, CDR2 YSLEER. The CDR3 extends over 16 amino acids. The CDR3 sequence: CASSQNRGLVTGELFF. As DNA, the CDR3 is TGCGCCAGCAGCCAAAACAGGGGGCTAGTCACCGGGGAGCTGTTTTTT.

In the case of this clone: The sample contains more than one DNA sequence encoding this CDR3. The chain links TRBV30 to TRBJ1-2; 7 bases map to TRBD1. Germline V gene lookup returns CDR1 GTSNPN and CDR2 SVGIG (reference sequence). After removal of 4 bases from V and 4 bases from J, the junction contained 0 bases not matched to a gene. The CDR3 has 11 amino acids. CDR3 in amino acids: CAWTGGYGYTF. The CDR3 nucleotides read TGTGCCTGGACAGGGGGCTATGGCTACACCTTC.

The rearrangement uses TRBV6-1 and TRBJ1-4; D not certain. The CDR3 loop spans 14 amino acids. Trimming took 7 bases from V and 0 from J, leaving 9 bases between them. Germline lookup yields CDR1 MNHNS and CDR2 SASEGT. This CDR3 reads CASKFAATNEKLFF. The CDR3 bases are TGTGCCAGCAAGTTCGCTGCAACTAATGAAAAACTGTTTTTT.

Comments on this clone: Other nucleotide sequences from this sample produce the same CDR3. The chain links TRBV10-3 to TRBJ1-5; the D is unclear. V dropped 2 bases and J dropped 0 bases, with 2 bases sitting between them. Germline CDR1 reads ENHRY; CDR2 reads SYGVKD. The CDR3 is 13 amino acids. The CDR3 nucleotides read TGTGCCATCAGTGAGGGTAGCAATCAGCCCCAGCATTTT. Its translation is CAISEGSNQPQHF.

This chain links TRBV6-5 with TRBJ2-1, with D possibly being TRBD2 (6 bases). Trimming shortened V by 8 bases and J by 1 base, and 15 bases separated the two germline ends. CDR3 size: 15 residues. Per germline, CDR1 MNHEY and CDR2 SVGAGI. The CDR3 DNA follows: TGTGCCAGCTCTCCCCGGGAGTGGTCCTACAATGAGCAGTTCTTC. The encoded protein is CASSPREWSYNEQFF.

The chain carries TRBV9 and TRBJ2-1, with TRBD2 identical over 11 bases. The J segment lost 7 bases and the V segment lost 3 bases, leaving 9 bases of the junction unmatched. Germline V gene sequence: CDR1 SGDLS, CDR2 YYNGEE. This CDR3 region has 16 residues. In DNA, the CDR3 is TGTGCCAGCAGCGGGCCTAGCGGGAGGTTGAAGAATGAGCAGTTCTTC. Translation gives CASSGPSGRLKNEQFF. Looking up the rest from reference TRBV9 and TRBJ2-1 gives the full variable domain: DSGVTQTPKHLITATGQRVTLRCSPRSGDLSVYWYQQSLDQGLQFLIQYYNGEERAKGNILERFSAQQFPDLHSELNLSSLELGDSALYFCASSGPSGRLKNEQFFGPGTRLTVL.